The sequence of this TCR beta chain was determined in a study of T cell repertoires in ileal Crohn's disease. Regarding time point: neoterminal ileum biopsy at postoperative endoscopy, about 6 months after surgery. The CDR3 consists of 15 residues. Trimming at V came to 6 bases and at J to 4 bases, leaving 6 bases not matched to a gene. Germline CDR1 reads SNHLY; CDR2 reads FYNNEI. Using immunoSEQ multiplex PCR, the repertoire was profiled, and TCRdb retains in-frame clones only, with some absent. The table lists over 10,000 clones, roughly 80% of them singletons. The V gene is TRBV2, the J gene TRBJ1-5; 10 nucleotides line up with TRBD1. The sequence came from an adult with Crohn's disease. Input material: ileal tissue. The CDR3, as DNA: TGTGCCAGCAGCGTCGGGACAGGGGCAAATCAGCCCCAGCATTTT. Translated: CASSVGTGANQPQHF.